The clone carrying this T cell receptor (beta chain) was seen once. Compared with germline, one end of the junction differs, possibly owing to a read error. Between roughly 17 and 31 mg of unsorted bulk tissue served as the source from which RNA and DNA were co-extracted. Germline V gene lookup returns CDR1 MDHEN and CDR2 SYDVKM. The CDR3 totals 14 residues. Total RNA (roughly 550 ng) served as template for TCR beta cDNA synthesis primed by a constant-region primer. Employing slightly modified ARM-PCR, three nested multiplex PCR rounds were run, and these gave rise to the TCR beta libraries. In the first two PCR rounds, TRBV1-TRBV30 forward primers were paired with a C-beta reverse primer, and each round lasted around 10 cycles. TCRdb reprocessed the multiplex PCR reads with MiXCR, giving one entry per CDR3 protein. The sample shows fewer than 200,000 distinct CDR3 sequences, about 85% of them seen only once.

The record originates from a study of tumor-infiltrating lymphocytes in primary liver carcinoma. Across the whole study: Tumor stage was T1-T3 N0M0, and tumor size was roughly 4 to 11 cm across.

The gene calls are TRBV28 and TRBJ2-7; D gene ambiguous. This receptor was taken from a man between 40 and 49 years old with primary liver carcinoma and hepatitis B virus infection. Material: tumor tissue from primary liver carcinoma. Here the CDR3 reads CASSPREEYYVQYF. The CDR3 bases are TGTGCCAGCAGTCCTCGAGAGGAGTACTACGTGCAGTACTTC.